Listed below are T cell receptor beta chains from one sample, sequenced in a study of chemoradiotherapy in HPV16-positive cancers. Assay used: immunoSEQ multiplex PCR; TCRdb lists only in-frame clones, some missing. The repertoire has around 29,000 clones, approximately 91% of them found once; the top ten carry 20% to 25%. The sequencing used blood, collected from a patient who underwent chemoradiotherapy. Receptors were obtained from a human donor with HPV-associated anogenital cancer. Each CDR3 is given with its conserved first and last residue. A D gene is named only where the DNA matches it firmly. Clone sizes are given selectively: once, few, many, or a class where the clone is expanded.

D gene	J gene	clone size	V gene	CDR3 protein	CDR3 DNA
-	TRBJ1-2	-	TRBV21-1	CASSKGWTHGNQRGYTF	TGTGCCAGCAGCAAAGGATGGACCCATGGGAATCAGAGGGGCTACACCTTC
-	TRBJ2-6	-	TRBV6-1	CASSEDRVRSGANVLTF	TGTGCCAGCAGTGAAGACAGAGTTCGCTCTGGGGCCAACGTCCTGACTTTC
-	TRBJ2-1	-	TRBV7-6	CASSLLWGGAGNEQFF	TGTGCCAGCAGCTTACTTTGGGGGGGCGCGGGCAATGAGCAGTTCTTC
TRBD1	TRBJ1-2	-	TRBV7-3	CASSPGDRGLHGYTF	TGTGCCAGCAGCCCAGGGGACAGGGGACTCCATGGCTACACCTTC
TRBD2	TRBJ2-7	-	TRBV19	CASTTSGDVSYEQYF	TGTGCCAGTACCACTAGCGGGGACGTCTCCTACGAGCAGTACTTC
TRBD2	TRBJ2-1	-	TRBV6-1	CASKLLAGVVEQFF	TGTGCCAGCAAACTTCTAGCGGGAGTCGTTGAGCAGTTCTTC
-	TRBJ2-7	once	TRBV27	CASSPGWRSYEQYF	TGTGCCAGCAGTCCAGGGTGGAGGTCCTACGAGCAGTACTTC
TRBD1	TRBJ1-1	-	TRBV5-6	CASSLLGTGLPEAFF	TGTGCCAGCAGCTTGTTGGGGACAGGGTTGCCTGAAGCTTTCTTT
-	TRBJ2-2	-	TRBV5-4	CASSYRTPNTGELFF	TGTGCCAGCAGCTATCGGACCCCGAACACCGGGGAGCTGTTTTTT
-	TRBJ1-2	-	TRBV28	CASSLEPGSAYGYTF	TGTGCCAGCAGTTTAGAGCCAGGGTCAGCCTATGGCTACACCTTC
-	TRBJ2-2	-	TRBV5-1	CASSSGQSNTGELFF	TGCGCCAGCAGTTCCGGACAGTCGAACACCGGGGAGCTGTTTTTT
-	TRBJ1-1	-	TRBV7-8	CASSFGNTEAFF	TGTGCCAGCAGCTTTGGGAACACTGAAGCTTTCTTT
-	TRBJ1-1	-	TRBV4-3	CASSQVRQLEEAFF	TGCGCCAGCAGCCAAGTACGACAGCTTGAGGAAGCTTTCTTT
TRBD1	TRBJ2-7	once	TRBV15	CATSTNRGHNYEQYF	TGTGCCACCAGCACTAACAGGGGGCATAACTACGAGCAGTACTTC
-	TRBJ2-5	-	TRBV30	CAWTAGSIPETQYF	TGTGCCTGGACTGCGGGGTCGATCCCAGAGACCCAGTACTTC
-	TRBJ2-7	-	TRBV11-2	CASSFSYEQYF	TGTGCCAGCAGCTTTAGCTACGAGCAGTACTTC
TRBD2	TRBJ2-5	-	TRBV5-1	CASSSGLAGVETQYF	TGCGCCAGCAGCTCTGGACTAGCGGGAGTGGAGACCCAGTACTTC
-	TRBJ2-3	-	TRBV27	CASRPYGGPDTQYF	TGTGCCAGCAGACCCTACGGGGGGCCAGATACGCAGTATTTT
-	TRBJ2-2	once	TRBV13	CASSSDPGELFF	TGTGCCAGCAGCTCGGACCCCGGGGAGCTGTTTTTT
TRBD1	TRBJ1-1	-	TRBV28	CASSPRGTGNTEAFF	TGTGCCAGCAGTCCTCGCGGGACAGGGAACACTGAAGCTTTCTTT
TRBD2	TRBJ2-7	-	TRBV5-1	CASRRGTSGPQDEQYF	TGCGCCAGCAGGCGTGGGACTAGCGGGCCTCAGGACGAGCAGTACTTC
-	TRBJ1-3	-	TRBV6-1	CASRGLTTSGNTIYF	TGTGCCAGCAGAGGACTCACAACCTCTGGAAACACCATATATTTT
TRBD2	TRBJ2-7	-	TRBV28	CASRAGLAGVYEQYF	TGTGCCAGCAGGGCCGGACTAGCGGGGGTGTACGAGCAGTACTTC
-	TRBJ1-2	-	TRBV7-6	CASSLDPGPTNYGYTF	TGTGCCAGCAGCTTGGACCCCGGACCTACTAACTATGGCTACACCTTC
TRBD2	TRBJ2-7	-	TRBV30	CAWRLAGAYEQYF	TGTGCCTGGAGACTAGCGGGGGCCTACGAGCAGTACTTC
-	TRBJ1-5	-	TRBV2	CASTSGTTNQPQHF	TGTGCCAGCACCTCCGGGACAACTAATCAGCCCCAGCATTTT
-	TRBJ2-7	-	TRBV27	CASSPEGGYEQYF	TGTGCCAGCAGTCCAGAAGGTGGCTACGAGCAGTACTTC
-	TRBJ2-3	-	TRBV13	CASSLGTQPSTDTQYF	TGTGCCAGCAGCTTAGGAACACAGCCTAGCACAGATACGCAGTATTTT
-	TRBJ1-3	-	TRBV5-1	CASSLGARTSGNTIYF	TGCGCCAGCAGCTTGGGGGCCAGGACCTCTGGAAACACCATATATTTT
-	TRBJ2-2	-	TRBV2	CASSVVLLAGELFF	TGTGCCAGCAGTGTAGTCCTCCTCGCCGGGGAGCTGTTTTTT
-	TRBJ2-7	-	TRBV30	CAWSVRVSGNSEQYF	TGTGCCTGGAGTGTACGGGTTAGCGGAAATTCTGAGCAGTACTTC
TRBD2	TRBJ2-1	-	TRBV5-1	CASSLVLAGSDEQFF	TGCGCCAGCAGCTTGGTACTAGCGGGAAGCGATGAGCAGTTCTTC
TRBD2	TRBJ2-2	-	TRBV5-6	CASSLELAGTGELFF	TGTGCCAGCAGCTTAGAACTAGCGGGGACCGGGGAGCTGTTTTTT
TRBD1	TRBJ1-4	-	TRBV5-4	CASSLGTGVTEKLFF	TGTGCCAGCAGCTTGGGGACAGGGGTGACGGAAAAACTGTTTTTT
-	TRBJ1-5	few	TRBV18	CASSPARAAGSNQPQHF	TGTGCCAGCTCACCAGCCAGGGCCGCTGGTAGCAATCAGCCCCAGCATTTT
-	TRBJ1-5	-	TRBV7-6	CASSLFGAGPQHF	TGTGCCAGCAGCTTATTCGGGGCCGGGCCCCAGCATTTT
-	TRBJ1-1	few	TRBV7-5	CARSSPCRDTEAFF	TGTGCCAGAAGCAGTCCATGCAGGGACACTGAAGCTTTCTTT
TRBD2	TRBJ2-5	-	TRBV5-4	CASSLEPFTGRLETQYF	TGTGCCAGCAGCTTGGAACCTTTCACCGGGAGGTTAGAGACCCAGTACTTC
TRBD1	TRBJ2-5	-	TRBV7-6	CASSSPGQGQTQYF	TGTGCCAGCAGCTCGCCGGGACAGGGGCAGACCCAGTACTTC
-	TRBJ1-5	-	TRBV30	CAWSAPAGNQPQHF	TGTGCCTGGAGTGCACCTGCGGGGAATCAGCCCCAGCATTTT
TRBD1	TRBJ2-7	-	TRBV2	CASSAGTGEFYEQYF	TGTGCCAGCAGTGCTGGGACAGGGGAATTCTACGAGCAGTACTTC